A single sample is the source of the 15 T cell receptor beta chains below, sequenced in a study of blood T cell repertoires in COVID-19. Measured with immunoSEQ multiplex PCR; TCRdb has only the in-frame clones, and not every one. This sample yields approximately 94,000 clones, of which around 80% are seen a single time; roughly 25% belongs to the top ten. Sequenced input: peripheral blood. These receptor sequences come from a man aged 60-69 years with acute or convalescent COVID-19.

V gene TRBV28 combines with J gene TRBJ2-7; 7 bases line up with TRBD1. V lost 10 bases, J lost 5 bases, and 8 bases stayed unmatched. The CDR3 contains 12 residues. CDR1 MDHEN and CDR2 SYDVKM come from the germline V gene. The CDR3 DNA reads TGTGCCACCTCCGACAGGGTCCACGAGCAGTACTTC. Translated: CATSDRVHEQYF.

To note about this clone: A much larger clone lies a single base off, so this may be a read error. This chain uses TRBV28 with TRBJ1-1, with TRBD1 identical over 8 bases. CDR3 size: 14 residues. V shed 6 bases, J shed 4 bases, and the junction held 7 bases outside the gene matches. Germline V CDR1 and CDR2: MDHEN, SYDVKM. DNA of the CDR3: TGTGCCAGCAGCCGGACAGGGTTGGTCACTGAAGCTTTCTTT. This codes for CASSRTGLVTEAFF. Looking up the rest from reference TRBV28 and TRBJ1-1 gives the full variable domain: DVKVTQSSRYLVKRTGEKVFLECVQDMDHENMFWYRQDPGLGLRLIYFSYDVKMKEKGDIPEGYSVSREKKERFSLILESASTNQTSMYLCASSRTGLVTEAFFGQGTRLTVV.

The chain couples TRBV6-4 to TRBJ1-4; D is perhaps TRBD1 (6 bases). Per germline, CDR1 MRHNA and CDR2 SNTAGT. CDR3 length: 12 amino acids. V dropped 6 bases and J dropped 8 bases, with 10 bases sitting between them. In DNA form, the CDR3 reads TGTGCCAGCAGCAGGGGTGGGGAAAAACTGTTTTTT. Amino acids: CASSRGGEKLFF.

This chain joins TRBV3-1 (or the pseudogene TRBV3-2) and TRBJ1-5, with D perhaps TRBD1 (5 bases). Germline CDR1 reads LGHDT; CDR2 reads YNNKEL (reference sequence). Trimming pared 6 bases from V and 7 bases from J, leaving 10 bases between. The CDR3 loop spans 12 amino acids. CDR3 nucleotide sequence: TGTGCCAGCAGTGGGGGGGAACAGCCCCAGCATTTT. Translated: CASSGGEQPQHF.

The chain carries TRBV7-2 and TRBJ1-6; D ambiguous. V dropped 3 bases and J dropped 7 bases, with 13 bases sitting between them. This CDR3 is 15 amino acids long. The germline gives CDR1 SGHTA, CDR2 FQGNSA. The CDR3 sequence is CASSFRQASNSPLHF. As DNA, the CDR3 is TGTGCCAGCAGCTTCCGCCAAGCATCCAATTCACCCCTCCACTTT.

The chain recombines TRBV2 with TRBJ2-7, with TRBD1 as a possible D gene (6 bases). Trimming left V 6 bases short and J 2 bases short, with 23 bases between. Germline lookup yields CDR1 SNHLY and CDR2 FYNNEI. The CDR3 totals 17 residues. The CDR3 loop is CASSLRQVRTAPYEQYV. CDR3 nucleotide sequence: TGTGCCAGCAGCCTCAGACAGGTCCGAACCGCCCCCTACGAGCAGTACGTC.

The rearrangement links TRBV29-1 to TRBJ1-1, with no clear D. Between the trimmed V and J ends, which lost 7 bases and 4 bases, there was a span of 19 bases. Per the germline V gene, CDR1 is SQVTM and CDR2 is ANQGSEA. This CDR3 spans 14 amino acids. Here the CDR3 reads CSGANFPVSTEAFF. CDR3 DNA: TGCAGCGGGGCCAATTTCCCGGTATCCACTGAAGCTTTCTTT.

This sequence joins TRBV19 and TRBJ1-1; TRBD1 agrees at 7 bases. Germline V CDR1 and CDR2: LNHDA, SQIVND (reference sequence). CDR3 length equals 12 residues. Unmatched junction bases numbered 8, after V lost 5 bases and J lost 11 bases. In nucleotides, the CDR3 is TGTGCCAGTAGTGCCTACAGGGGAGACGCTTTCTTT. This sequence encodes CASSAYRGDAFF.

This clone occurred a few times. CDR3 DNA: TGTGCCATTACAGCGGGACAAAACACTGAAGCTTTCTTT. Amino acid sequence: CAITAGQNTEAFF. The chain uses TRBV10-3 and TRBJ1-1; possibly TRBD1 for D (6 bases). There are 13 residues in the CDR3. Trimming took off 9 bases at V and 2 bases at J, with 13 bases between the two ends. Germline assignment: CDR1 ENHRY and CDR2 SYGVKD.

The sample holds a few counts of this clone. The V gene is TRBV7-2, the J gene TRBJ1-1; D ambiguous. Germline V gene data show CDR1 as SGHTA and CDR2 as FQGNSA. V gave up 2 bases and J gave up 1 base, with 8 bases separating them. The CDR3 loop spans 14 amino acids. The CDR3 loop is CASSLRSGNTEAFF. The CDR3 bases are TGTGCCAGCAGCTTACGATCAGGGAACACTGAAGCTTTCTTT.

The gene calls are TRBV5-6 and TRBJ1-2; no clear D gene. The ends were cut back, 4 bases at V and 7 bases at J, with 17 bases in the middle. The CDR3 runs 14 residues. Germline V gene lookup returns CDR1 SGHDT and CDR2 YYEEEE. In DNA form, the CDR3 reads TGTGCCAGCAGCCGTACGGGATCTGATTTTGGCTACACCTTC. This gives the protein CASSRTGSDFGYTF.

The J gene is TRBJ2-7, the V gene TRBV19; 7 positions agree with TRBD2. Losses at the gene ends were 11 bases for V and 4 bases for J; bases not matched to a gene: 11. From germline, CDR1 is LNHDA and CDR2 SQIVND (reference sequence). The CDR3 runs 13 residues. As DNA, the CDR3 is TGTGCCTCCCGGGGGGTCGGACCATACGAGCAGTACTTC. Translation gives CASRGVGPYEQYF.

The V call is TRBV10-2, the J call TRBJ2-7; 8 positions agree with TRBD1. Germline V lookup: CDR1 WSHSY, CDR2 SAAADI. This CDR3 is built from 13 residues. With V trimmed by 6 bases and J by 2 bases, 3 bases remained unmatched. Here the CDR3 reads CASRGTGTYEQYV. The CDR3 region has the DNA TGCGCCAGCAGGGGGACAGGTACCTACGAGCAGTACGTC.

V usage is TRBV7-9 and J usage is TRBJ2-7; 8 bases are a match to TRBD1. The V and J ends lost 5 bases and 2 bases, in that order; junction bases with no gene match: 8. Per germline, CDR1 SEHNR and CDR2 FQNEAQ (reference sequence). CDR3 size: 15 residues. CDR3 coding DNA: TGTGCCAGCAGCCCCCGAAGGACAGGGCCCTACGAGCAGTACTTC. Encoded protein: CASSPRRTGPYEQYF.

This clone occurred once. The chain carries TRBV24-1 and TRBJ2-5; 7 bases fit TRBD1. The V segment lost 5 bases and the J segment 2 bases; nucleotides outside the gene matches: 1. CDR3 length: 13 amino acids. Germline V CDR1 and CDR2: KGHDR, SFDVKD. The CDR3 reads CATSGGQQETQYF. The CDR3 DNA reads TGTGCCACCAGTGGGGGACAGCAAGAGACCCAGTACTTC.